This T cell receptor (beta chain) was documented in a study of blood T cell repertoires in COVID-19. On the study more broadly: Samples of COVID-19 (acute and convalescent) were obtained from the United States, Italy and Spain. PBMCs, B-cell-depleted T cells, or T cells provided the cDNA or gDNA that made up the material.

Trimming pared 2 bases from V and 0 bases from J, leaving 20 bases between. Germline CDR1 is SNHLY and CDR2 is FYNNEI. The CDR3 is 19 residues long. Clones were read by immunoSEQ multiplex PCR, and TCRdb kept only the in-frame ones, dropping some. The table lists fewer than 350,000 clones, roughly 89% of them singletons. This clone came up once. This receptor was obtained from a woman between 40 and 55 years old who had recovered from COVID-19. The V gene is TRBV2, the J gene TRBJ1-5; D unclear. The material sequenced was PBMCs or T cells enriched from blood (not recorded which). The CDR3 DNA reads as TGTGCCAGCAGTGAATGGCAGCCCCAACTAAAATATAGCAATCAGCCCCAGCATTTT. Translated, it gives CASSEWQPQLKYSNQPQHF.